A single sample gave rise to the 27 T cell receptor beta chains below, sequenced in a study of early T cells in non-severe SARS-CoV-2 infection. From the 5' RACE reads, TCRdb called clonotypes with MiXCR, one entry per CDR3 protein. The profile shows tens of thousands of distinct CDR3 sequences, nearly 7.5% of them singletons. Specimen: whole blood. The receptors derive from an adult who was a healthcare worker with PCR-confirmed SARS-CoV-2 infection or an uninfected control (not recorded which).

The sample holds a few counts of this clonotype. The chain joins TRBV6-2 or TRBV6-3 to TRBJ2-1, with 8 positions matching TRBD1. Germline CDR1 is MNHEY and CDR2 is SVGEGT. V lost 5 bases to trimming and J lost 4 bases; unmatched junction nucleotides: 13. The CDR3 length is 17 residues. Here the CDR3 reads CASSRYPTGTGYNEQFF. Here the CDR3 DNA reads TGTGCCAGCAGTAGGTACCCAACCGGGACAGGTTACAATGAGCAGTTCTTC.

The rearrangement links TRBV28 to TRBJ1-5; tentative D call: TRBD1 (5 bases). V lost 2 bases to trimming and J lost 4 bases, with 9 bases between them. Germline V gives CDR1 MDHEN, CDR2 SYDVKM. The CDR3 spans 14 residues. This CDR3 is CASSLRQFNQPQHF. The CDR3 coding sequence is TGTGCCAGCAGTTTAAGACAGTTTAATCAGCCCCAGCATTTT. Using reference TRBV28 and TRBJ1-5 for the parts outside the CDR3, the full variable domain is DVKVTQSSRYLVKRTGEKVFLECVQDMDHENMFWYRQDPGLGLRLIYFSYDVKMKEKGDIPEGYSVSREKKERFSLILESASTNQTSMYLCASSLRQFNQPQHFGDGTRLSIL.

This clonotype was seen at least ten times. The rearrangement uses TRBV20-1 and TRBJ2-3, with 9 positions matching TRBD2. From germline, CDR1 is DFQATT and CDR2 SNEGSKA (reference sequence). V dropped 3 bases and J dropped 0; count of bases not matched to a gene: 10. The CDR3 loop spans 17 amino acids. For the CDR3, the DNA is TGCAGTGCTAGTCTTGGCGGGGGGGCTTCTAGCACAGATACGCAGTATTTT. Its translation is CSASLGGGASSTDTQYF.

This clonotype was picked up many times. CDR3 sequence: CASSVVSTTDTQYF. The CDR3 DNA is TGTGCCAGCAGCGTAGTATCGACCACAGATACGCAGTATTTT. This sequence joins TRBV9 and TRBJ2-3; D uncertain. V lost 0 bases to trimming and J lost 2 bases, with 7 bases between them. The germline CDR1 and CDR2 sequences are SGDLS and YYNGEE. The CDR3 runs to 14 residues.

This clonotype was seen at least ten times. The chain recombines TRBV29-1 with TRBJ1-5; a weak D match, TRBD1 (5 bases). Deletions cut 2 bases from V and 1 base from J, with 9 bases between. Germline V gives CDR1 SQVTM, CDR2 ANQGSEA. This CDR3 comprises 14 residues. The DNA of the CDR3 is TGCAGCGTTGAAAGGGGTACGAGCAATCAGCCCCAGCATTTT. Its protein is CSVERGTSNQPQHF.

A few counts support this clonotype. The V and J genes are TRBV27 and TRBJ2-5, with 8 bases identical to TRBD1. Germline lookup yields CDR1 MNHEY and CDR2 SMNVEV (reference sequence). This CDR3 has 17 residues. V lost 1 base to trimming and J lost 4 bases; unmatched junction nucleotides: 11. The CDR3 DNA follows: TGTGCCAGCAGTTTATTCGGTGGGACAGGACCTGGAGAGACCCAGTACTTC. Translated, it gives CASSLFGGTGPGETQYF.

This clonotype was counted many times. The rearrangement uses TRBV2 and TRBJ1-3; D is unclear. Per germline, CDR1 SNHLY and CDR2 FYNNEI. The V end was cut by 7 bases, the J end by 0 bases, with 10 bases between. This CDR3 region has 14 residues. The chain's CDR3 is CASKGGISGNTIYF. Here the CDR3 DNA reads TGTGCCAGCAAGGGAGGGATCTCTGGAAACACCATATATTTT. The full variable domain, its missing parts supplied by reference TRBV2 and TRBJ1-3, is EPEVTQTPSHQVTQMGQEVILRCVPISNHLYFYWYRQILGQKVEFLVSFYNNEISEKSEIFDDQFSVERPDGSNFTLKIRSTKLEDSAMYFCASKGGISGNTIYFGEGSWLTVV.

In its sample, this clonotype was seen many times. The chain couples TRBV4-2 to TRBJ2-2; 9 bases align to TRBD2. This CDR3 spans 15 amino acids. The V and J ends lost 5 bases and 6 bases, in that order; junction bases with no gene match: 7. Germline loops: CDR1 LGHNA, CDR2 YNFKEQ. The CDR3 sequence: CASSYLGTSPGELFF. CDR3 bases: TGTGCCAGCAGCTATCTCGGGACTAGCCCCGGGGAGCTGTTTTTT.

This clonotype has a count of ten or more. V and J are TRBV20-1 and TRBJ2-7; TRBD1 aligns across 8 bases. Trimming removed 6 bases from V and 3 bases from J; junction bases left unmatched: 13. The CDR3 runs 15 residues. From germline, CDR1 is DFQATT and CDR2 SNEGSKA (reference sequence). CDR3 in amino acids: CSADSADRVNYEQYF. Written as DNA, the CDR3 is TGCAGTGCCGACTCGGCGGACAGGGTGAACTACGAGCAGTACTTC.

This clonotype was recorded at least ten times. The chain combines TRBV12-3 or TRBV12-4 with TRBJ1-1; D might be TRBD1 (5 bases). V lost 3 bases and J lost 5, with 13 bases in between. The CDR3 covers 14 residues. CDR3 sequence reads: CASSFQGGWTEAFF. The CDR3 coding sequence is TGTGCCAGCAGTTTTCAGGGTGGGTGGACTGAAGCTTTCTTT.

The chain carries TRBV24-1 and TRBJ2-3; 10 bases are shared with TRBD2. The CDR3 has 16 amino acids. V dropped 4 bases and J dropped 6; count of bases not matched to a gene: 9. The germline V gene has CDR1 KGHDR and CDR2 SFDVKD. This chain's CDR3 is CATSENKRGGLDTQYF. CDR3 DNA: TGTGCCACCAGTGAGAATAAGCGGGGGGGCCTTGATACGCAGTATTTT.

Concerning this clonotype itself: A much larger clone lies a single base off, so this may be a read error. This chain uses TRBV7-2 with TRBJ1-1, with D maybe TRBD1 (6 bases). In germline, CDR1 is SGHTA, CDR2 FQGNSA. The CDR3 is made up of 13 amino acids. As DNA, the CDR3 is TGTGTCAGCAGCTCAGGGCAGGGGACTGAAGCTTTCTTT. Protein product: CVSSSGQGTEAFF. The variable domain in full, completed from reference TRBV7-2 and TRBJ1-1, reads GAGVSQSPSNKVTEKGKDVELRCDPISGHTALYWYRQSLGQGLEFLIYFQGNSAPDKSGLPSDRFSAERTGGSVSTLTIQRTQQEDSAVYLCVSSSGQGTEAFFGQGTRLTVV.

This clonotype was observed at least ten times. This chain joins TRBV20-1 and TRBJ1-2; no reliable D call. CDR1 is DFQATT and CDR2 is SNEGSKA in the germline V gene (reference sequence). The CDR3 totals 12 residues. V was pared by 2 bases and J by 5 bases, with 9 bases between. The CDR3 DNA reads as TGCAGTGCTAGACTACGACGTTATGGCTACACCTTC. This gives the protein CSARLRRYGYTF.

Many counts were recorded for this clonotype. This chain uses TRBV7-9 with TRBJ1-2, with TRBD1 matching 7 bases. Germline CDR1 SEHNR, CDR2 FQNEAQ (reference sequence). CDR3 length: 16 residues. The V segment lost 5 bases and the J segment 0 bases; nucleotides outside the gene matches: 9. The CDR3, as DNA: TGTGCCAGCAGCGAAGCGACAGGGCCTTCTAACTATGGCTACACCTTC. It translates to CASSEATGPSNYGYTF.

There are a few counts of this clonotype. The chain recombines TRBV12-5 with TRBJ2-1; possible D gene TRBD1, 5 bases. The CDR3 is 15 amino acids. CDR1 and CDR2 (germline): LGHNT, FRNRAP. V was pared by 5 bases and J by 2 bases, with 13 bases between. This CDR3 is CASGNRKGTYNEQFF. The CDR3 nucleotides are TGTGCTAGTGGTAACAGGAAAGGCACCTACAATGAGCAGTTCTTC.

The chain links TRBV28 to TRBJ2-3; 12 bases align to TRBD2. The CDR3 spans 15 residues. J lost 2 bases, V lost 6 bases, and 3 bases had no gene match. Looked up from germline, CDR1 is MDHEN and CDR2 is SYDVKM. The CDR3 here is CASRTSGGTTDTQYF. In DNA form, the CDR3 reads TGTGCCAGCAGGACTAGCGGGGGAACCACAGATACGCAGTATTTT.

This clonotype occurred a few times. The chain joins TRBV10-1 to TRBJ1-1; D gene uncertain. In germline, CDR1 is WNHNN, CDR2 SYGVQD (reference sequence). Deletions cut 6 bases from V and 0 bases from J, with 8 bases between. The CDR3 has 13 residues. CDR3: CASRQNLNTEAFF. The DNA of the CDR3 is TGCGCCAGCAGACAGAACTTGAACACTGAAGCTTTCTTT.

In its sample, this clonotype was seen many times. The chain combines TRBV5-1 with TRBJ1-2; D gene unclear. This CDR3 spans 15 amino acids. The germline CDR1 and CDR2 sequences are SGHRS and YFSETQ. The V end was cut by 0 bases, the J end by 8 bases, with 17 bases between. CDR3 coding DNA: TGCGCCAGCAGCTTGGCCCCTAATGCGGGTGGCGGCTACACCTTC. Protein product: CASSLAPNAGGGYTF. Full variable domain (rest looked up from reference TRBV5-1 and TRBJ1-2): KAGVTQTPRYLIKTRGQQVTLSCSPISGHRSVSWYQQTPGQGLQFLFEYFSETQRNKGNFPGRFSGRQFSNSRSEMNVSTLELGDSALYLCASSLAPNAGGGYTFGSGTRLTVV.

The V call is TRBV4-3, the J call TRBJ2-1; D is possibly TRBD2 (5 bases). CDR1 is LGHNA and CDR2 is YSLEER in the germline V gene. V was trimmed by 0 bases and J by 11 bases, leaving 14 bases between them. The CDR3 covers 14 residues. As DNA, the CDR3 is TGCGCCAGCAGCCAAGATCGGGGAGACAAGAAGCAGTTCTTC. Translation: CASSQDRGDKKQFF.

A word on this clonotype: This may be a read error: a much more frequent sequence differs by one nucleotide. This chain connects TRBV4-2 to TRBJ2-1, with D possibly matching TRBD2 (6 bases). The CDR3 contains 13 residues. Germline V lookup: CDR1 LGHNA, CDR2 YNFKEQ. The DNA of the CDR3 is TGTGCCAGCAGCGGGGGGAGCTACAATGGGCAGTTCTTC. Amino acid sequence: CASSGGSYNGQFF.

This clonotype was seen only a few times. The J gene is TRBJ2-1, the V gene TRBV6-2 or TRBV6-3, with D possibly matching TRBD2 (7 bases). The CDR3 spans 13 residues. Between the trimmed V and J ends, which lost 10 bases and 1 base, there was a span of 11 bases. In germline, CDR1 is MNHEY, CDR2 SVGEGT. The CDR3 here is CATAGASYNEQFF. As DNA, the CDR3 is TGTGCCACCGCGGGGGCGTCCTACAATGAGCAGTTCTTC.

This clonotype was counted between two and nine times. V gene TRBV7-3 combines with J gene TRBJ2-3; D is uncertain. V lost 4 bases and J lost 5, with 7 bases in between. Germline CDR1 reads SGHTA; CDR2 reads FQGTGA. The CDR3 length is 12 residues. The CDR3 loop reads CASSSNRDTQYF. CDR3 in DNA: TGTGCCAGCAGCTCGAACAGAGATACGCAGTATTTT.

This clonotype was seen repeatedly, ten times or more. The chain uses TRBV2 and TRBJ2-5; D remains ambiguous. Germline assignment: CDR1 SNHLY and CDR2 FYNNEI. The CDR3 extends over 11 amino acids. The ends were cut back, 7 bases at V and 4 bases at J, with 7 bases in the middle. The CDR3 loop reads CASNWRETQYF. CDR3 coding DNA: TGTGCCAGCAACTGGAGAGAGACCCAGTACTTC.

This clonotype occurred many times. The chain recombines TRBV28 with TRBJ1-5, with 10 bases aligning to TRBD1. The junction had 9 bases not matched to a gene; V was cut back by 5 bases and J by 11 bases. There are 14 residues in the CDR3. Germline lookup yields CDR1 MDHEN and CDR2 SYDVKM. CDR3 DNA: TGTGCCAGCAGTGGAACCCCGGACAGGGGGGCCCAGCATTTT. Protein sequence: CASSGTPDRGAQHF.

The CDR3 sequence: CASSPGRGKGDTQYF. The CDR3 coding sequence is TGTGCCAGCAGCCCCGGGAGGGGGAAAGGGGATACGCAGTATTTT. This chain uses TRBV7-9 with TRBJ2-3; TRBD2 matches at 8 bases. V shed 5 bases and J 6 bases; nucleotides not matched to a gene: 10. Germline-derived CDR1 and CDR2 are SEHNR and FQNEAQ (reference sequence). This CDR3 is 15 amino acids long.

The chain uses TRBV4-3 and TRBJ1-2, with D perhaps matching TRBD1 (6 bases). Germline CDR1 and CDR2: LGHNA and YSLEER. This CDR3 is 16 amino acids long. V was shortened by 0 bases and J by 8 bases, with 19 bases between the two germline ends. CDR3 nucleotides: TGCGCCAGCAGCCAAGATGTAGATGGGGGCGCCGGAGGCTACACCTTC. Protein: CASSQDVDGGAGGYTF.

V usage is TRBV7-8 and J usage is TRBJ1-3; D may be TRBD1 (5 bases). Deletions cut 3 bases from V and 4 bases from J, with 10 bases between. This CDR3 is 14 amino acids long. Germline CDR1 reads SGHVS; CDR2 reads FQNEAQ. The CDR3 DNA follows: TGTGCCAGCAGCTTTCAAGGGGAGGGAAACACCATATATTTT. Translated, it gives CASSFQGEGNTIYF.